The 20 T cell receptor beta chains presented below share a single source sample, sequenced in a study of T cells after yellow fever vaccination. In TCRdb, the 5' RACE reads were re-called with MiXCR into one record per CDR3 protein. The top ten hold over 40% of the sample, which has 95,000 to 100,000 distinct CDR3 sequences, around 5.8% seen once. Material: CD8+ T cells sorted from PBMCs, obtained 10 days after the yellow fever booster vaccination. The receptors here all came from a man aged 18 to 30 who received the YFV17D yellow fever vaccine.

Many counts were recorded for this clonotype. The gene calls are TRBV7-2 and TRBJ2-1; D remains unclear. From germline, CDR1 is SGHTA and CDR2 FQGNSA. There are 15 residues in the CDR3. V lost 2 bases, J lost 5 bases, and 13 bases lay in between. The DNA of the CDR3 is TGTGCCAGCAGCTTAAGGAACCCGCCCAACAATGAGCAGTTCTTC. Translation gives CASSLRNPPNNEQFF.

The chain joins TRBV29-1 to TRBJ1-1; D unclear. The length of the CDR3 is 14 residues. The germline CDR1 and CDR2 sequences are SQVTM and ANQGSEA. V lost 6 bases and J lost 1, with 15 bases in between. DNA of the CDR3: TGCAGCGTCTTTTTGGATGGGAAGAACACTGAAGCTTTCTTT. Its translation: CSVFLDGKNTEAFF.

This clonotype has more than one count but fewer than ten. The V gene is TRBV6-1, the J gene TRBJ1-3; D call uncertain. Trimming removed 8 bases at V and 4 bases at J, with 12 bases between. The CDR3 is 13 amino acids. CDR1 is MNHNS, CDR2 SASEGT, per germline. CDR3 sequence (DNA): TGTGCCAGCGAGGAGGGATTCGGAAACACCATATATTTT. Translated: CASEEGFGNTIYF.

This clonotype was recorded many times. The chain combines TRBV9 with TRBJ2-2, with TRBD1 identical over 8 bases. This CDR3 has 15 residues. CDR1 and CDR2 from the germline V gene are SGDLS and YYNGEE. V was pared by 3 bases and J by 9 bases, with 10 bases of the junction left unmatched. The CDR3 reads CASSENQGASRELFF. In DNA form, the CDR3 reads TGTGCCAGCAGCGAAAACCAGGGGGCTAGCAGGGAGCTGTTTTTT.

The V and J genes are TRBV15 and TRBJ1-1, with TRBD1 matching 8 bases. The ends lost 5 bases at V and 3 bases at J; junction bases unmatched: 8. This CDR3 is built from 15 residues. Germline CDR1 reads LNHNV; CDR2 reads YYDKDF (reference sequence). The DNA for the CDR3 is TGTGCCACCAGCGCTCGACAGGGGAGGGACACTGAAGCTTTCTTT. Amino acid sequence: CATSARQGRDTEAFF.

This clonotype was seen more than once but under ten times. V gene TRBV9 combines with J gene TRBJ2-3; 7 bases align to TRBD2. The trim removed 4 bases at V and 4 bases at J, leaving 6 bases unmatched. Per germline, CDR1 SGDLS and CDR2 YYNGEE. The CDR3 sequence is 14 residues long. As DNA, the CDR3 is TGTGCCAGCAGCCCGGCGGGGAGGGCAGATACGCAGTATTTT. It codes for CASSPAGRADTQYF.

CDR3 sequence (DNA): TGTGCCAGCAGTTACTCGTCGGGACAGGGCAATGAGCAGTTCTTC. Protein: CASSYSSGQGNEQFF. The rearrangement uses TRBV6-5 and TRBJ2-1, with 9 bases identical to TRBD1. Germline V CDR1 and CDR2: MNHEY, SVGAGI. V shed 0 bases and J 6 bases; nucleotides not matched to a gene: 3. The CDR3 is 15 residues long.

J is TRBJ2-7 and V is TRBV19; TRBD2 agrees at 7 bases. Germline CDR1 LNHDA, CDR2 SQIVND (reference sequence). The CDR3 contains 15 residues. With V trimmed by 1 base and J by 3 bases, 6 bases remained unmatched. The CDR3 here is CASSIAYGGNYEQYF. The CDR3 nucleotides read TGTGCCAGTAGTATAGCCTACGGGGGGAACTACGAGCAGTACTTC.

This clonotype was counted many times. The chain has TRBV10-2 and TRBJ2-3; a weak D match, TRBD1 (5 bases). Between the trimmed V and J ends, which lost 8 bases and 4 bases, there was a span of 7 bases. In germline, CDR1 is WSHSY, CDR2 SAAADI. There are 11 residues in the CDR3. CDR3 sequence reads: CASETADTQYF. The CDR3 DNA reads TGCGCCAGCGAGACAGCAGATACGCAGTATTTT.

There are many counts of this clonotype. The V gene is TRBV12-3 or TRBV12-4, the J gene TRBJ2-2; 7 nucleotides line up with TRBD1. Germline trimming cut 6 bases from V and 6 bases from J; bases unmatched to any gene: 10. The CDR3 has 15 amino acids. CDR3 sequence reads: CASSLPDRVPGELFF. CDR3 in DNA: TGTGCCAGCAGCCTCCCTGACAGGGTCCCCGGGGAGCTGTTTTTT.

This clonotype has a count of ten or more. The rearrangement links TRBV20-1 to TRBJ2-7, with 9 bases matching TRBD1. This CDR3 region has 13 residues. CDR1 and CDR2 (germline): DFQATT, SNEGSKA (reference sequence). As DNA, the CDR3 is TGCGTAGGGGACAGGGCCGACTCCTACGAGCAGTACGTC. Its protein product is CVGDRADSYEQYV.

This clonotype was seen only a few times. The chain uses TRBV24-1 and TRBJ1-1; 7 bases fit TRBD1. The CDR3 runs 13 residues. Germline V gives CDR1 KGHDR, CDR2 SFDVKD. The V gene end was trimmed by 9 bases and the J gene end by 1 base; junction bases not matched to a gene: 4. The CDR3 nucleotides are TGTGCCACCCGACAGGGACCGAACACTGAAGCTTTCTTT. Amino acids: CATRQGPNTEAFF.

The chain carries TRBV5-1 and TRBJ2-5; weak D call: TRBD1 (6 bases). The germline gives CDR1 SGHRS, CDR2 YFSETQ. V was cut by 1 base and J by 1 base, with 14 bases left in between. CDR3 length: 16 amino acids. The CDR3 region has the DNA TGCGCCAGCAGCTTGCACCAAGGGGGACCCCAAGAGACCCAGTACTTC. Its translation: CASSLHQGGPQETQYF.

Only a few counts were recorded for this clonotype. The rearrangement joins TRBV7-2 to TRBJ1-2; possible D gene TRBD1, 5 bases. The V and J ends lost 1 base and 6 bases respectively, with 6 bases between them. Germline assignment: CDR1 SGHTA and CDR2 FQGNSA. CDR3 length: 12 residues. This CDR3 reads CASSLVGDGYTF. The CDR3 nucleotides read TGTGCCAGCAGCTTAGTAGGGGATGGCTACACCTTC.

This clonotype was picked up many times. The chain links TRBV7-8 to TRBJ2-3, with 11 bases aligning to TRBD2. The CDR3 runs 14 residues. Looked up from germline, CDR1 is SGHVS and CDR2 is FQNEAQ. V lost 4 bases and J lost 4; bases outside the gene matches: 1. The CDR3 coding sequence is TGTGCCAGCAGCTCGACTAGCGGGGCAGATACGCAGTATTTT. As protein: CASSSTSGADTQYF.

This clonotype occurred a few times. The rearrangement joins TRBV4-3 to TRBJ2-5, with 8 bases lining up with TRBD2. Germline trimming cut 1 base from V and 5 bases from J; bases unmatched to any gene: 9. The length of the CDR3 is 16 residues. Germline V CDR1 and CDR2: LGHNA, YSLEER. CDR3 in amino acids: CASSQASGGGRETQYF. CDR3 sequence (DNA): TGCGCCAGCAGCCAAGCCTCGGGGGGGGGCCGGGAGACCCAGTACTTC.

V is TRBV7-9 and J is TRBJ2-4, with 9 bases that match TRBD1. V shed 7 bases and J 6 bases; nucleotides not matched to a gene: 7. Germline CDR1 reads SEHNR; CDR2 reads FQNEAQ (reference sequence). This CDR3 has 14 residues. For the CDR3, the DNA is TGTGCCAGCACCCAAGGGACAGGGATAAACATTCAGTACTTC. The encoded protein is CASTQGTGINIQYF.

As DNA, the CDR3 is TGTGCGAGCGACGGAGGGATCGAGCCCCAGCATTTT. It encodes CASDGGIEPQHF. The chain links TRBV6-2 or TRBV6-3 to TRBJ1-5; D gene unclear. Germline CDR1 and CDR2: MNHEY and SVGEGT. The CDR3 is 12 residues long.

This clonotype was counted between two and nine times. The genes are TRBV27 and TRBJ2-7, with D perhaps given as TRBD1 or TRBD2 (5 bases each). From germline, CDR1 is MNHEY and CDR2 SMNVEV (reference sequence). Trimming took 4 bases from V and 0 from J, leaving 16 bases between them. The CDR3 is made up of 16 amino acids. The CDR3 bases are TGTGCCAGCAGTTCCGGGACGGCTCCCAGCTCCTACGAGCAGTACTTC. Amino acid sequence: CASSSGTAPSSYEQYF.

This clonotype was counted at least ten times. The chain uses TRBV10-3 and TRBJ2-7, with 9 nucleotides matching TRBD1. V shed 4 bases and J 2 bases; nucleotides not matched to a gene: 3. The CDR3 is 14 residues long. Looked up from germline, CDR1 is ENHRY and CDR2 is SYGVKD. This CDR3 reads CAISAGQGPYEQYF. The CDR3 DNA sequence: TGTGCCATCAGTGCGGGACAGGGACCCTACGAGCAGTACTTC.